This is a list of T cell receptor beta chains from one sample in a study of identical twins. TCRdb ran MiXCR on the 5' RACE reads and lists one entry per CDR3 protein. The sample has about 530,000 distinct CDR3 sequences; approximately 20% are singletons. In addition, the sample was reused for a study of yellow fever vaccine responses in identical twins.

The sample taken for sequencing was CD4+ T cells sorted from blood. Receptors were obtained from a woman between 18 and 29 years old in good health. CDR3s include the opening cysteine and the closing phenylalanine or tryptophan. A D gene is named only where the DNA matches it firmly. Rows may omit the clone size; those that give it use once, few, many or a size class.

CDR3nt: TGTGCCAGCAGCGCCCGGGTCCGTACAGATACGCAGTATTTT
CDR3aa: CASSARVRTDTQYF
j_gene: TRBJ2-3
abundance: few
v_gene: TRBV12-3/TRBV12-4
d_gene: -

CDR3nt: TGTGCCAGCAGCGTAGGGTTGACCGCTAACATTCAGTACTTC
CDR3aa: CASSVGLTANIQYF
j_gene: TRBJ2-4
abundance: few
v_gene: TRBV9
d_gene: -

CDR3nt: TGTGCCAGCAGTTTATCGATGACGGGCCGGATATACGAGCAGTACTTC
CDR3aa: CASSLSMTGRIYEQYF
j_gene: TRBJ2-7
abundance: few
v_gene: TRBV27
d_gene: -

CDR3nt: TGTGCCACCAGTGACCGCCCAGGGGACGAGCAGTACTTC
CDR3aa: CATSDRPGDEQYF
j_gene: TRBJ2-7
abundance: -
v_gene: TRBV24-1
d_gene: -

CDR3nt: TGTGCCAGCAGTTACTCTAGAAGCGGTGAGCAGTTCTTC
CDR3aa: CASSYSRSGEQFF
j_gene: TRBJ2-1
abundance: -
v_gene: TRBV6-6
d_gene: -

CDR3nt: TGTGCCATCGCCCGGGGCCCCGACGGGACAACTAATGAAAAACTGTTTTTT
CDR3aa: CAIARGPDGTTNEKLFF
j_gene: TRBJ1-4
abundance: few
v_gene: TRBV10-3
d_gene: -

CDR3nt: TGTGCCAGCAGCTTAGAGGCCCCACCCCTCCACTTT
CDR3aa: CASSLEAPPLHF
j_gene: TRBJ1-6
abundance: few
v_gene: TRBV7-9
d_gene: -

CDR3nt: TGTGCCAGCTCACCTCAACAGGAGTCGAACTATGGCTACACCTTC
CDR3aa: CASSPQQESNYGYTF
j_gene: TRBJ1-2
abundance: -
v_gene: TRBV18
d_gene: -

CDR3nt: TGCAGTGCTAGGTCCTCGCCGGGCTCCTACGAGCAGTACTTC
CDR3aa: CSARSSPGSYEQYF
j_gene: TRBJ2-7
abundance: -
v_gene: TRBV20-1
d_gene: -

CDR3nt: TGTGCCAGCAGCTTATTCCAGCGGGAGGTAGATAATGAGCAGTTCTTC
CDR3aa: CASSLFQREVDNEQFF
j_gene: TRBJ2-1
abundance: -
v_gene: TRBV7-2
d_gene: TRBD2

CDR3nt: TGTGCCACCAGTGATTCAGGGGAGAACACTGAAGCTTTCTTT
CDR3aa: CATSDSGENTEAFF
j_gene: TRBJ1-1
abundance: few
v_gene: TRBV24-1
d_gene: -

CDR3nt: TGTGCCAGCAGCACGCATTATCCTGGGGGTAGGCAGTACTTC
CDR3aa: CASSTHYPGGRQYF
j_gene: TRBJ2-7
abundance: -
v_gene: TRBV28
d_gene: -

CDR3nt: TGTGCCAGCTCACCACCGGGACAGAGAAACACCGGGGAGCTGTTTTTT
CDR3aa: CASSPPGQRNTGELFF
j_gene: TRBJ2-2
abundance: once
v_gene: TRBV18
d_gene: TRBD1

CDR3nt: TGTGCCAGCAGGGAACTACAGGGGGCGGGCACTGAAGCTTTCTTT
CDR3aa: CASRELQGAGTEAFF
j_gene: TRBJ1-1
abundance: -
v_gene: TRBV6-1
d_gene: TRBD1

CDR3nt: TGTGCCAGCACTCGTAGGGAGAGCAACTACAATGAGCAGTTCTTC
CDR3aa: CASTRRESNYNEQFF
j_gene: TRBJ2-1
abundance: few
v_gene: TRBV11-3
d_gene: -

CDR3nt: TGTGCCAGCAGTTTAGTTGGGGGCGGGTTCTACAATGAGCAGTTCTTC
CDR3aa: CASSLVGGGFYNEQFF
j_gene: TRBJ2-1
abundance: few
v_gene: TRBV12-3/TRBV12-4
d_gene: -

CDR3nt: TGTGCCAGCAGCCTACTCGGCAGGGAGATAAGAGATACGCAGTATTTT
CDR3aa: CASSLLGREIRDTQYF
j_gene: TRBJ2-3
abundance: few
v_gene: TRBV12-3/TRBV12-4
d_gene: -

CDR3nt: TGTGCCACCAGTGATTCTGCGGGACCCTCCAGCACAGATACGCAGTATTTT
CDR3aa: CATSDSAGPSSTDTQYF
j_gene: TRBJ2-3
abundance: -
v_gene: TRBV24-1
d_gene: -

CDR3nt: TGCAGCGTCGCGACAGGGACGGGTCAGCCCCAGCATTTT
CDR3aa: CSVATGTGQPQHF
j_gene: TRBJ1-5
abundance: -
v_gene: TRBV29-1
d_gene: TRBD1

CDR3nt: TGCGCCAGCAGCTGGGGGACCCAACGAGGAGAGACCCAGTACTTC
CDR3aa: CASSWGTQRGETQYF
j_gene: TRBJ2-5
abundance: -
v_gene: TRBV5-1
d_gene: -

CDR3nt: TGTGCCAGCAGTTACTCGTCGGGGGCCGGGATGGAAAAAAACATTCAGTACTTC
CDR3aa: CASSYSSGAGMEKNIQYF
j_gene: TRBJ2-4
abundance: -
v_gene: TRBV6-5
d_gene: -

CDR3nt: TGTGCCAGCAGGGGGCTAGCGGGAGCATCCTACGAGCAGTACTTC
CDR3aa: CASRGLAGASYEQYF
j_gene: TRBJ2-7
abundance: -
v_gene: TRBV12-3/TRBV12-4
d_gene: TRBD2

CDR3nt: TGTGCCAGCAGTTCCTCGGGGGCTGGGACCGGGGAGCTGTTTTTT
CDR3aa: CASSSSGAGTGELFF
j_gene: TRBJ2-2
abundance: -
v_gene: TRBV27
d_gene: -

CDR3nt: TGTGCCAGCAGCCAAGAATTATTCGGGCACAAGGGTATCTGCTACACCTTC
CDR3aa: CASSQELFGHKGICYTF
j_gene: TRBJ1-2
abundance: few
v_gene: TRBV14
d_gene: -

CDR3nt: TGCGCCAGCAGCGCCGCCTGGGGGAACTATGGCTACACCTTC
CDR3aa: CASSAAWGNYGYTF
j_gene: TRBJ1-2
abundance: many
v_gene: TRBV5-1
d_gene: -

CDR3nt: TGTGCCAGCCAAAGAGAGGAGCAAGGACCAGCTAACTATGGCTACACCTTC
CDR3aa: CASQREEQGPANYGYTF
j_gene: TRBJ1-2
abundance: few
v_gene: TRBV7-7
d_gene: -

CDR3nt: TGTGCCAGCAGTAGGATACGGGAGCAGCCCCAGCATTTT
CDR3aa: CASSRIREQPQHF
j_gene: TRBJ1-5
abundance: -
v_gene: TRBV12-3/TRBV12-4
d_gene: -

CDR3nt: TGTGCCAGCTCACCGTCTCCGGGACTAGCGGGTGCCACCCTTCCCTACGAGCAGTACTTC
CDR3aa: CASSPSPGLAGATLPYEQYF
j_gene: TRBJ2-7
abundance: -
v_gene: TRBV18
d_gene: TRBD2

CDR3nt: TGTGCCAGCAGCTTACCGTCGGGACCGCAAGTACGGGAGCTGTTTTTT
CDR3aa: CASSLPSGPQVRELFF
j_gene: TRBJ2-2
abundance: few
v_gene: TRBV11-2
d_gene: -

CDR3nt: TGTGCCAGCAGTGAAATAAAGGCAGCCGGGGGGCGGGCCACCTACAATGAGCAGTTCTTC
CDR3aa: CASSEIKAAGGRATYNEQFF
j_gene: TRBJ2-1
abundance: -
v_gene: TRBV2
d_gene: -

CDR3nt: TGTGCCAGCAGCCCATCCAACGGGAGGCACACCGGGGAGCTGTTTTTT
CDR3aa: CASSPSNGRHTGELFF
j_gene: TRBJ2-2
abundance: -
v_gene: TRBV7-2
d_gene: TRBD2

CDR3nt: TGTGCCAGCAGCTTGGCTGGCGGGGGGGCCGGGGAGCTGTTTTTT
CDR3aa: CASSLAGGGAGELFF
j_gene: TRBJ2-2
abundance: few
v_gene: TRBV5-4
d_gene: TRBD2

CDR3nt: TGTGCCAGCAGTTCTCGCTCAGGGACAGGGACGAACACCGGGGAGCTGTTTTTT
CDR3aa: CASSSRSGTGTNTGELFF
j_gene: TRBJ2-2
abundance: few
v_gene: TRBV6-5
d_gene: TRBD1

CDR3nt: TGTGCCAGCAGTTTTCCCGGGACCCCCTATGGCTACACCTTC
CDR3aa: CASSFPGTPYGYTF
j_gene: TRBJ1-2
abundance: few
v_gene: TRBV7-2
d_gene: -

CDR3nt: TGTGCCAGCAGTTTAGCCGCATTCTCCTACGAGCAGTACTTC
CDR3aa: CASSLAAFSYEQYF
j_gene: TRBJ2-7
abundance: few
v_gene: TRBV12-3/TRBV12-4
d_gene: -

CDR3nt: TGTGCCAGCAGTTTAAGGGCAGGGGGTGAAGCTTTCTTT
CDR3aa: CASSLRAGGEAFF
j_gene: TRBJ1-1
abundance: -
v_gene: TRBV27
d_gene: TRBD1

CDR3nt: TGCAGCGTTGAAGTTACAGACCTATCGGGCGGCTACACCTTC
CDR3aa: CSVEVTDLSGGYTF
j_gene: TRBJ1-2
abundance: few
v_gene: TRBV29-1
d_gene: -

CDR3nt: TGCAGCGTTGAAGAAGGGACTAGAATGGTTGGTAATGAGCAGTTCTTC
CDR3aa: CSVEEGTRMVGNEQFF
j_gene: TRBJ2-1
abundance: -
v_gene: TRBV29-1
d_gene: TRBD2

CDR3nt: TGTGCCAGCCACGGTCTGGGCTCCTACAATGAGCAGTTCTTC
CDR3aa: CASHGLGSYNEQFF
j_gene: TRBJ2-1
abundance: few
v_gene: TRBV6-1
d_gene: -

CDR3nt: TGTGCCAGCAGGACGACAGCGACGACCAATTCACCCCTCCACTTT
CDR3aa: CASRTTATTNSPLHF
j_gene: TRBJ1-6
abundance: few
v_gene: TRBV7-2
d_gene: -

CDR3nt: TGTGCCACCAGTGACGCCAGGGGTACCACTGAAGCTTTCTTT
CDR3aa: CATSDARGTTEAFF
j_gene: TRBJ1-1
abundance: -
v_gene: TRBV24-1
d_gene: -

CDR3nt: TGTGCCATCTCGGAGACAACGAACACCGGGGAGCTGTTTTTT
CDR3aa: CAISETTNTGELFF
j_gene: TRBJ2-2
abundance: few
v_gene: TRBV10-3
d_gene: -

CDR3nt: TGTGCCAGCAGTTTGCCGCGGAAAAGGGAAGGTGAGCAGTTCTTC
CDR3aa: CASSLPRKREGEQFF
j_gene: TRBJ2-1
abundance: once
v_gene: TRBV28
d_gene: -

CDR3nt: TGTGCCAGCAGTAACGGACAAGCCTATGGCTACACCTTC
CDR3aa: CASSNGQAYGYTF
j_gene: TRBJ1-2
abundance: few
v_gene: TRBV6-5
d_gene: -

CDR3nt: TGTGCCAGCAGCGCCGAGGGGGAGCTTGGAGCGGGTGAGCAGTTCTTC
CDR3aa: CASSAEGELGAGEQFF
j_gene: TRBJ2-1
abundance: -
v_gene: TRBV7-7
d_gene: -

CDR3nt: TGTGCCACCAGTGACCGCCTTGGGTGGCGGGAGGTCGATACGCAGTATTTT
CDR3aa: CATSDRLGWREVDTQYF
j_gene: TRBJ2-3
abundance: few
v_gene: TRBV24-1
d_gene: TRBD2

CDR3nt: TGCAGTGCTAGTAACCCAAGAACTAGCACAGATACGCAGTATTTT
CDR3aa: CSASNPRTSTDTQYF
j_gene: TRBJ2-3
abundance: -
v_gene: TRBV20-1
d_gene: -

CDR3nt: TGTGCCAGCAGCTTTTTGACAGGGGCTAATGAAAAACTGTTTTTT
CDR3aa: CASSFLTGANEKLFF
j_gene: TRBJ1-4
abundance: -
v_gene: TRBV5-5
d_gene: TRBD1

CDR3nt: TGTGCCATCAGCCCGGGACAGAGTAATGAAAAACTGTTTTTT
CDR3aa: CAISPGQSNEKLFF
j_gene: TRBJ1-4
abundance: few
v_gene: TRBV10-3
d_gene: TRBD1

CDR3nt: TGCAGTGCTTCCGGACAAGAGACCCAGTACTTC
CDR3aa: CSASGQETQYF
j_gene: TRBJ2-5
abundance: -
v_gene: TRBV20-1
d_gene: -

CDR3nt: TGTGCCAGCAGCTTGCTAGGGACTAGCGGGAAATCAGATACGCAGTATTTT
CDR3aa: CASSLLGTSGKSDTQYF
j_gene: TRBJ2-3
abundance: once
v_gene: TRBV7-2
d_gene: TRBD2

CDR3nt: TGCGCCAGCAGCCGATCGGAGGGGAGCACAGATACGCAGTATTTT
CDR3aa: CASSRSEGSTDTQYF
j_gene: TRBJ2-3
abundance: -
v_gene: TRBV4-1
d_gene: -

CDR3nt: TGTGCCAGCAGTCACCGTCAGCGGGGGAAGACCCAGTACTTC
CDR3aa: CASSHRQRGKTQYF
j_gene: TRBJ2-5
abundance: few
v_gene: TRBV28
d_gene: TRBD2

CDR3nt: TGTGCCAGTAGTAGGGGACTAGCGGGGGGGGCAGAGACCCAGTACTTC
CDR3aa: CASSRGLAGGAETQYF
j_gene: TRBJ2-5
abundance: -
v_gene: TRBV19
d_gene: TRBD2